This TCR beta chain is drawn from a study of cytomegalovirus exposure and HLA in healthy donors. As to this clone: Antigen: not known. The junction differs from germline at one of its ends, possibly a read error.

Whole-study findings and limits: In a later analysis, a genetic analysis reported fewer productive-TCR N-insertions in an Asian-associated ancestry cluster than the cohort average. There were several of the most significant clusters that appeared linked to common viral pathogens in a later analysis.

PCR primers comprised 60 Vbeta and 13 Jbeta primers. Generated by immunoSEQ multiplex PCR, the TCRdb table keeps only in-frame clones and is missing some. The table includes fewer than 100,000 clones, approximately 7.1% detected once. The CDR3 is 15 residues long. Germline CDR1 is SSHAT and CDR2 is FNYEAQ (reference sequence). The V gene is TRBV7-7, the J gene TRBJ2-1; 10 bases align to TRBD1. Sequencing was carried out using PBMCs. The clonotype was recovered from a man in his forties or fifties in good health and CMV-seronegative. The CDR3 region has the DNA TGTGCTAGCAGCCGGACAGGGGGTGGGTACAATGAGCAGTTCTTC. Its translation: CASSRTGGGYNEQFF.